These 9 T cell receptor beta chains were sequenced from one sample in a study of T cell changes during pregnancy in multiple sclerosis. Here immunoSEQ multiplex PCR was the method, and the copy in TCRdb shows in-frame clones only, minus some. The sample has approximately 66,000 clones, almost 95% seen once. Sequenced material: peripheral blood, taken in the third trimester of pregnancy. The receptors were gathered from a female donor in good health, enrolled as a control in a pregnancy study.

The chain joins TRBV27 to TRBJ1-5; 11 bases align to TRBD1. The V and J ends lost 6 bases and 7 bases, in that order; junction bases with no gene match: 5. The CDR3 runs to 14 residues. Per the germline V gene, CDR1 is MNHEY and CDR2 is SMNVEV (reference sequence). CDR3 sequence: CASSGQGAQQPQHF. Here the CDR3 DNA reads TGTGCCAGCAGCGGACAGGGGGCTCAACAGCCCCAGCATTTT.

The CDR3 loop is CASSPQNTGELFF. CDR3 nucleotides: TGTGCCAGCAGCCCCCAGAACACCGGGGAGCTGTTTTTT. The chain couples TRBV7-2 to TRBJ2-2, with D unresolved. The CDR3 has 13 amino acids. CDR1 is SGHTA, CDR2 FQGNSA, per germline. V dropped 5 bases and J dropped 1 base, with 5 bases sitting between them.

This chain links TRBV29-1 with TRBJ2-5; 13 nucleotides align to TRBD2. This CDR3 region has 17 residues. In germline, CDR1 is SQVTM, CDR2 ANQGSEA. J was trimmed by 1 base and V by 5 bases; bases with no gene match: 10. DNA for the CDR3: TGCAGCGTTAAAGGGACTAGCGGGGCCTTGATCCAAGAGACCCAGTACTTC. Translated: CSVKGTSGALIQETQYF.

The rearrangement links TRBV11-2 to TRBJ1-4, with 8 bases aligning to TRBD1. V lost 2 bases and J lost 10; bases outside the gene matches: 12. The germline gives CDR1 SGHAT, CDR2 FQNNGV. The length of the CDR3 is 16 residues. CDR3 loop: CASSLIAPTGGGKLFF. The CDR3, as DNA: TGTGCCAGCAGCTTAATCGCCCCCACAGGGGGGGGAAAACTGTTTTTT.

The rearrangement uses TRBV27 and TRBJ2-5; 8 nucleotides match TRBD2. CDR3 length: 13 residues. Germline V lookup: CDR1 MNHEY, CDR2 SMNVEV (reference sequence). Losses at the gene ends were 5 bases for V and 5 bases for J; bases not matched to a gene: 4. CDR3 sequence reads: CASSLAGWETQYF. In DNA form, the CDR3 reads TGTGCCAGCAGTCTAGCGGGTTGGGAGACCCAGTACTTC.

This sequence joins TRBV27 and TRBJ2-1; TRBD2 matches at 9 bases. This CDR3 spans 14 amino acids. The J segment lost 9 bases and the V segment lost 3 bases, leaving 6 bases of the junction unmatched. The germline CDR1 and CDR2 sequences are MNHEY and SMNVEV (reference sequence). CDR3 sequence: CASSLAGGSVEQFF. The CDR3 bases are TGTGCCAGCAGTTTGGCGGGGGGGTCGGTTGAGCAGTTCTTC.

V is TRBV7-3 and J is TRBJ2-3, with D unresolved. CDR3 length: 13 residues. The V end lost 3 bases, the J end lost 3 bases, and 7 bases lay between the germline ends. Germline V gene lookup returns CDR1 SGHTA and CDR2 FQGTGA. The CDR3 nucleotides read TGTGCCAGCAGCTTTCTCGGGACAGATACGCAGTATTTT. As protein: CASSFLGTDTQYF.

The gene calls are TRBV19 and TRBJ1-5; tentative D call: TRBD1 (6 bases). The CDR3 consists of 13 residues. Germline CDR1 is LNHDA and CDR2 is SQIVND (reference sequence). Trimming pared 6 bases from V and 4 bases from J, leaving 10 bases between. The CDR3 spells CASRGQLNQPQHF. Written as DNA, the CDR3 is TGTGCCAGTAGAGGACAGCTAAATCAGCCCCAGCATTTT.

CDR3 sequence: CASSLVLAPRAGQETQYF. The CDR3 DNA is TGTGCCAGCAGCTTAGTTTTAGCGCCCCGTGCGGGCCAAGAGACCCAGTACTTC. V usage is TRBV7-8 and J usage is TRBJ2-5; a possible D gene is TRBD2 (5 bases). This CDR3 has 18 residues. Trimming took 1 base from V and 1 from J, leaving 19 bases between them. Germline lookup yields CDR1 SGHVS and CDR2 FQNEAQ.